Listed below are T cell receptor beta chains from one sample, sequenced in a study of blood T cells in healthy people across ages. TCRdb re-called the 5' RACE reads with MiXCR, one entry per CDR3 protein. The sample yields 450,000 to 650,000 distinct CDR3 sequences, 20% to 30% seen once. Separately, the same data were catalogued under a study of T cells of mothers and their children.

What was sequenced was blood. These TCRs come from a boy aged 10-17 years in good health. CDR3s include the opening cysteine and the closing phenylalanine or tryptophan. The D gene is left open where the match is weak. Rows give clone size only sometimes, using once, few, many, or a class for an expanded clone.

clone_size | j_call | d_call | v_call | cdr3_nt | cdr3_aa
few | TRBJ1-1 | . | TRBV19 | TGTGCCAGTAGTATTGCGGGACGGTTGAACACTGAAGCTTTCTTT | CASSIAGRLNTEAFF
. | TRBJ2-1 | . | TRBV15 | TGTGCCACCAGCAGATCCCCCAGGGATCACAATGAGCAGTTCTTC | CATSRSPRDHNEQFF
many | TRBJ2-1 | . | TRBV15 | TGTGCCACCAAGCGCTTGAGCTCCTACAATGAGCAGTTCTTC | CATKRLSSYNEQFF
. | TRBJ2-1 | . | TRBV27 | TGTGCCAGCAGTTTATCTCGACCGGGCTCCTACAATGAGCAGTTCTTC | CASSLSRPGSYNEQFF
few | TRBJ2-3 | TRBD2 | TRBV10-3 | TGTGCCACAGCGGGAGATCTCACAGATACGCAGTATTTT | CATAGDLTDTQYF
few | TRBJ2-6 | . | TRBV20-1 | TGCAGTGCTAGAGGATTGGGCCGTGAGGCCAACGTCCTGACTTTC | CSARGLGREANVLTF
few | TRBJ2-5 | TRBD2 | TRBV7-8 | TGTGCCGGGGGGGGAGAGACCCAGTACTTC | CAGGGETQYF
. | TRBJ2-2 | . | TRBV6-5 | TGTGCCAGCAGTTACGGGGACGGCACCGGGGAGCTGTTTTTT | CASSYGDGTGELFF
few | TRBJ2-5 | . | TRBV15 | TGTGCCACCAGCAGAGATCCAGGCCCGAGAGCGGTTGAGACCCAGTACTTC | CATSRDPGPRAVETQYF
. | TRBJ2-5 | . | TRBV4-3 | TGCGCCAGCAGCCCAGCTCAATTAGCGCCAGAAACACGCTTC | CASSPAQLAPETRF
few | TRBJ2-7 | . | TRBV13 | TGTGCCAGCGGCTTGATATTTAGTCACGAGCAGTACTTC | CASGLIFSHEQYF
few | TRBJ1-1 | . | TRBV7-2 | TGTGCCAGCAGCTCCTACAGTCTTATGAACACTGAAGCTTTCTTT | CASSSYSLMNTEAFF
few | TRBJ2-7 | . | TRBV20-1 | TGCAGTGCTAGGTGGGGCTACGAGCAGTACTTC | CSARWGYEQYF
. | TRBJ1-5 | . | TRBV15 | TGTGCCACCAGCAGAACCCAGCCAGGGGCCCCTTATAGCAATCAGCCCCAGCATTTT | CATSRTQPGAPYSNQPQHF
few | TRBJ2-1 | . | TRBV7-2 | TGTGCCAGCAGCACCCGGGGGGCTAACAATGAGCAGTTCTTC | CASSTRGANNEQFF
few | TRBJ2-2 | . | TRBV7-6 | TGTGCCAGCAGGACCACCGGGGAGCTGTTTTTT | CASRTTGELFF
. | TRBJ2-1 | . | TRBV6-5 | TGTGCCAGCAGTTTATGGGACTTAAGCTCCTACAATGAGCAGTTCTTC | CASSLWDLSSYNEQFF
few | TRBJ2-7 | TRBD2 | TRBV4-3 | TGCGCCAGCAGCCAAGGCTATCGGACTAGCGGAAACTACGAGCAGTACTTC | CASSQGYRTSGNYEQYF